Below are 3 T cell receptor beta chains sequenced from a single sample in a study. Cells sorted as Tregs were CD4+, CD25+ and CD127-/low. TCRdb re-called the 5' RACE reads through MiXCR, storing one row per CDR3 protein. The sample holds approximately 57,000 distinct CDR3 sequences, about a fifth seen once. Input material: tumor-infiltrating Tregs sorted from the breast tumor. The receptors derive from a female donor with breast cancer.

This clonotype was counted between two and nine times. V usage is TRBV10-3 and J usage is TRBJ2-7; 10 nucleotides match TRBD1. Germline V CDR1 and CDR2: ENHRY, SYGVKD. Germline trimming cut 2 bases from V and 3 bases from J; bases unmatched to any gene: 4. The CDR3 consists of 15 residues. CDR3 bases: TGTGCCATCAGTGAGGTTGGACAGGGGGGCTACGAGCAGTACTTC. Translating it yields CAISEVGQGGYEQYF.

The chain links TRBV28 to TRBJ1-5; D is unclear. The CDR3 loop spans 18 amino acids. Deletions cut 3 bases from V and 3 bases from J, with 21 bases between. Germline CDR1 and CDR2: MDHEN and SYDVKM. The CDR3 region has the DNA TGTGCCAGCAGTTTTACGCCTACTGGGTGGACGAACAATCAGCCCCAGCATTTT. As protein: CASSFTPTGWTNNQPQHF.

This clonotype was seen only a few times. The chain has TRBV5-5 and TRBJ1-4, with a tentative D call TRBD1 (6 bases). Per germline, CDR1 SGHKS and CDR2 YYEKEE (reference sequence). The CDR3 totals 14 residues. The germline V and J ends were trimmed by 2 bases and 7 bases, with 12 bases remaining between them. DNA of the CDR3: TGTGCCAGCAGCTTTGACGGACAGATTGAAAAACTGTTTTTT. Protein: CASSFDGQIEKLFF. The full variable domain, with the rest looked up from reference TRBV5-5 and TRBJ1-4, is DAGVTQSPTHLIKTRGQQVTLRCSPISGHKSVSWYQQVLGQGPQFIFQYYEKEERGRGNFPDRFSARQFPNYSSELNVNALLLGDSALYLCASSFDGQIEKLFFGSGTQLSVL.